These 21 T cell receptor beta chains share one sample of origin, sequenced in a study of cytomegalovirus exposure and HLA in healthy donors. This PCR relied on a set of 60 Vbeta primers and 13 Jbeta primers. Produced via immunoSEQ multiplex PCR; TCRdb's table is partial and in-frame only. The sample yields more than 150,000 clones, roughly 84% seen once. Sequencing input: PBMCs. The receptors originated from a girl under three years old in good health and CMV-seronegative.

The CDR3 region has the DNA TGTGCCAGCTCACCACCCTCCGTGAACACTGAAGCTTTCTTT. Its translation: CASSPPSVNTEAFF. The V call is TRBV18, the J call TRBJ1-1; D remains unclear. Germline V gene data show CDR1 as KGHSH and CDR2 as LQKENI. V was clipped by 0 bases and J by 0 bases, with 5 bases between them. The CDR3 sequence is 14 residues long.

The chain combines TRBV6-1 with TRBJ1-4, with D possibly TRBD1 on 6 matching bases. The CDR3 spans 15 residues. Germline loops: CDR1 MNHNS, CDR2 SASEGT. Trimming pared 2 bases from V and 3 bases from J, leaving 10 bases between. CDR3 in amino acids: CASSELWGPNEKLFF. DNA for the CDR3: TGTGCCAGCAGTGAATTATGGGGGCCTAATGAAAAACTGTTTTTT.

The chain uses TRBV30 and TRBJ2-3, with D unclear. This CDR3 is built from 11 residues. Germline V gene lookup returns CDR1 GTSNPN and CDR2 SVGIG (reference sequence). Trimming took off 1 base at V and 5 bases at J, with 4 bases between the two ends. Written as DNA, the CDR3 is TGTGCCTGGAGTGCTAGAGATACGCAGTATTTT. Translated: CAWSARDTQYF.

CDR3 amino acids: CSVPGRAGEQYF. The CDR3 DNA follows: TGCAGCGTGCCCGGGAGGGCGGGTGAGCAGTACTTC. This chain uses TRBV29-1 with TRBJ2-7; 8 nucleotides agree with TRBD2. The CDR3 is 12 residues long. V dropped 6 bases and J dropped 7; count of bases not matched to a gene: 8. Germline values: CDR1 SQVTM, CDR2 ANQGSEA.

V and J are TRBV4-3 and TRBJ1-6; D perhaps matches TRBD1 (6 bases). The CDR3 loop spans 15 amino acids. Germline V CDR1 and CDR2: LGHNA, YSLEER. With 2 bases removed from V and 9 bases from J, the gap between germline ends came to 14 bases. The CDR3 loop is CASSQLGGGISPLHF. In DNA, the CDR3 is TGCGCCAGCAGCCAACTAGGGGGTGGGATTTCACCCCTCCACTTT.

This chain uses TRBV13 with TRBJ2-1, with TRBD2 matching over 7 bases. The germline CDR1 and CDR2 sequences are PRHDT and FYEKMQ (reference sequence). V was clipped by 3 bases and J by 5 bases; unmatched bases: 7. This CDR3 comprises 15 residues. The CDR3 loop reads CASSFGLGKNNEQFF. The CDR3 bases are TGTGCCAGCAGCTTCGGACTAGGGAAGAACAATGAGCAGTTCTTC.

The chain joins TRBV19 to TRBJ2-1; tentatively, D is TRBD2 (7 bases). This CDR3 is 16 amino acids long. V gave up 0 bases and J gave up 4 bases, with 13 bases separating them. In germline, CDR1 is LNHDA, CDR2 SQIVND (reference sequence). The CDR3 coding sequence is TGTGCCAGTAGTATAGATCTAGGGGGGGCTTACAATGAGCAGTTCTTC. Its protein product is CASSIDLGGAYNEQFF.

J is TRBJ2-3 and V is TRBV30, with 8 bases identical to TRBD2. This CDR3 spans 16 amino acids. The germline gives CDR1 GTSNPN, CDR2 SVGIG (reference sequence). The junction had 6 bases not matched to a gene; V was cut back by 0 bases and J by 1 base. CDR3 loop: CAWSVEGRGGTDTQYF. CDR3 DNA sequence: TGTGCCTGGAGTGTAGAAGGGCGGGGGGGCACAGATACGCAGTATTTT.

This rearrangement joins TRBV19 to TRBJ2-2; 15 bases fit TRBD2. With V trimmed by 6 bases and J by 3 bases, 8 bases remained unmatched. The CDR3 loop spans 18 amino acids. Per germline, CDR1 LNHDA and CDR2 SQIVND (reference sequence). This CDR3 is CASRGLAGGVLYTGELFF. The CDR3 DNA reads TGTGCCAGTAGGGGACTAGCGGGAGGTGTCCTCTACACCGGGGAGCTGTTTTTT.

The chain couples TRBV27 to TRBJ2-5, with 9 bases aligning to TRBD1. Germline V gene sequence: CDR1 MNHEY, CDR2 SMNVEV (reference sequence). V lost 5 bases and J lost 4; bases outside the gene matches: 17. The CDR3 covers 18 residues. CDR3 loop: CASSLGGTGYRIAETQYF. The DNA of the CDR3 is TGTGCCAGCAGTCTAGGCGGGACAGGGTACAGGATCGCAGAGACCCAGTACTTC.

The V and J genes are TRBV19 and TRBJ1-1, with 10 nucleotides matching TRBD1. This CDR3 has 16 residues. J gave up 4 bases and V 5 bases, and 10 bases lay outside the gene matches. Germline V gene sequence: CDR1 LNHDA, CDR2 SQIVND (reference sequence). CDR3 protein: CASSPSWDRGGTEAFF. The CDR3 nucleotides are TGTGCCAGTAGTCCGTCCTGGGACAGGGGTGGCACTGAAGCTTTCTTT.

The chain is built from TRBV4-1 and TRBJ2-3; 8 bases map to TRBD2. V was clipped by 1 base and J by 6 bases; unmatched bases: 9. Germline-derived CDR1 and CDR2 are MGHRA and YSYEKL. This CDR3 region has 16 residues. CDR3 loop: CASSQVVQREWDTQYF. The CDR3 nucleotides are TGCGCCAGCAGCCAAGTGGTCCAGCGGGAGTGGGATACGCAGTATTTT.

The rearrangement uses TRBV9 and TRBJ2-1; possibly TRBD1 for D (6 bases). With 0 bases removed from V and 9 bases from J, the gap between germline ends came to 19 bases. The germline CDR1 and CDR2 sequences are SGDLS and YYNGEE. The CDR3 sequence is 16 residues long. The CDR3 here is CASSVGGGTPHVEQFF. CDR3 nucleotide sequence: TGTGCCAGCAGCGTAGGAGGGGGAACTCCGCATGTTGAGCAGTTCTTC.

This chain connects TRBV4-2 to TRBJ2-5, with TRBD2 matching over 9 bases. Germline V CDR1 and CDR2: LGHNA, YNFKEQ. After removal of 1 base from V and 1 base from J, the junction contained 13 bases not matched to a gene. The CDR3 sequence is 19 residues long. DNA of the CDR3: TGTGCCAGCAGCCAAGCTCCCCAGACTAGCGGAGCAGGCCAAGAGACCCAGTACTTC. Translating gives CASSQAPQTSGAGQETQYF.

The chain uses TRBV9 and TRBJ1-5; D possibly corresponds to TRBD1 (5 bases). The CDR3 runs 13 residues. The germline gives CDR1 SGDLS, CDR2 YYNGEE. V gave up 7 bases and J gave up 6 bases, with 14 bases separating them. CDR3 loop: CASGLGTGQPQHF. CDR3 coding DNA: TGTGCCAGCGGGTTGGGGACTGGTCAGCCCCAGCATTTT.

The V gene is TRBV19, the J gene TRBJ1-4, with D possibly being TRBD1 (6 bases). Germline V lookup: CDR1 LNHDA, CDR2 SQIVND (reference sequence). V lost 10 bases to trimming and J lost 2 bases, with 14 bases between them. CDR3 size: 14 residues. CDR3 bases: TGTGCCACCGGACAGTCGGCTACTAATGAAAAACTGTTTTTT. Encoded protein: CATGQSATNEKLFF.

The genes are TRBV13 and TRBJ2-6, with 16 bases lining up with TRBD2. V lost 3 bases and J lost 2; bases outside the gene matches: 1. The germline V gene has CDR1 PRHDT and CDR2 FYEKMQ (reference sequence). The CDR3 covers 18 residues. CDR3 bases: TGTGCCAGCAGCTTGGGACTAGCGGGGGGGCCTGGGGCCAACGTCCTGACTTTC. Protein product: CASSLGLAGGPGANVLTF.

The chain couples TRBV6-5 to TRBJ1-1; 8 nucleotides agree with TRBD1. The V gene end was trimmed by 6 bases and the J gene end by 0 bases; junction bases not matched to a gene: 3. CDR1 and CDR2 from the germline V gene are MNHEY and SVGAGI. CDR3 size: 14 residues. The CDR3 here is CASRRGQVNTEAFF. The DNA of the CDR3 is TGTGCCAGCAGACGGGGACAGGTGAACACTGAAGCTTTCTTT.

The rearrangement links TRBV4-2 to TRBJ2-3; TRBD2 agrees at 9 bases. J lost 1 base, V lost 5 bases, and 13 bases had no gene match. Germline-derived CDR1 and CDR2 are LGHNA and YNFKEQ. CDR3 size: 18 residues. As DNA, the CDR3 is TGTGCCAGCAGCGGTTCAGCGGGGGGCTCCCGGCGCACAGATACGCAGTATTTT. Translated: CASSGSAGGSRRTDTQYF.

This clone has more than one count but fewer than ten. This chain connects TRBV27 to TRBJ1-5; unclear D gene. V shed 0 bases and J shed 3 bases, with 15 bases lying between them. Looked up from germline, CDR1 is MNHEY and CDR2 is SMNVEV (reference sequence). CDR3 length: 17 amino acids. The CDR3: CASSLSYGRRINQPQHF. CDR3 in DNA: TGTGCCAGCAGTTTATCGTACGGGAGGAGGATCAATCAGCCCCAGCATTTT.

The chain employs TRBV5-4 and TRBJ2-3, with TRBD2 matching over 10 bases. V was clipped by 1 base and J by 3 bases; unmatched bases: 14. The CDR3 totals 19 residues. Germline V gene sequence: CDR1 SGHNT, CDR2 YYREEE (reference sequence). CDR3 protein: CASSLPSGRSVSGTDTQYF. The CDR3 DNA reads as TGTGCCAGCAGCTTGCCTAGCGGGAGATCTGTGAGCGGGACAGATACGCAGTATTTT.